This entry describes one T cell receptor beta chain. This clone was found a few times. Its specific antigen is unknown. The input lacks base qualities; no much larger clone sits a single base away. The entire isolated RNA was reverse transcribed using the High Capacity cDNA Reverse Transcription Kit, and thus expressed TCRB transcripts were sequenced. Deep immunoSEQ sequencing was applied to naive, central memory and regulatory T cell samples, giving an average of approximately 4 million total reads per sample. Sorted cells were lysed in RLT buffer and RNA was extracted with DNase-treated RNeasy Micro or Mini kits, depending on cell number. To prevent cross-contamination, every cell subset was processed on its own, while patient and healthy donor samples were processed together. The immunoSEQ multiplex PCR was used to amplify TCRB sequences from cDNA, yielding 87-bp fragments that span the CDR3 region. The amplicons were sequenced using the Illumina HiSeq platform. Per the authors' processing: Synthetic template baselines were used to correct PCR bias computationally, reads within Hamming distance 2 were collapsed together, and singletons that could not be merged were discarded. Reads were aligned against IMGT to assign V, D and J genes, CDR3 length and insertions or deletions at six rearrangement sites. Within each subset, clonotype counts were normalized to sorted cell number, after which true diversity and Gini coefficients were computed with the tcR R package. Repertoire sharing was quantified using the overlap coefficient calculated on TCRB nucleotide sequences. Out-of-frame TCRB sequences from naive cells were analyzed as a proxy for the pre-selection repertoire. As stored in TCRdb, this immuneACCESS dataset retains in-frame rearrangements with V and J assigned. A fraction of the clones does not appear; measured against another copy, unresolved V genes explain less than half of the discrepancy, and the remainder lacks a known reason. V, J and clone size were drawn from that table, and D and trimming were deduced from the DNA. Counted in this sample were over 200,000 clones; roughly a tenth of them appeared once. More than 0.015% of the sample is taken by the ten largest.

V lost 6 bases and J lost 5 bases, and the count of bases not matched to a germline gene is 7. Counted from cysteine to phenylalanine, this CDR3 has 13 amino acids. Only the CDR3 region is kept as DNA, spanning 39 bases read in frame from base 1. The germline V gene encodes CDR1 SQVTM and CDR2 ANQGSEA. This sample stems from a study of beta chain features in type 1 diabetes (dated by TCRdb to the late 2010s). Broadly, across the study: No differences in mean age, gender distribution, total cell number or subset yield were found between patients and healthy donors. In the study, recently diagnosed type 1 diabetes patients and matched healthy donors were compared on the TCRB repertoires of their sorted circulating CD4+ T cell subsets. A total of roughly 110 million sorted cells were examined across all samples, and the number of cells per subset was strongly correlated with RNA yield. Regulatory and stem cell-like memory subsets were isolated from only 8 patients and roughly eight healthy donors, whereas naive and central memory subsets came from all 28 donors.

From each donor, a single peripheral blood sample of around 0.12 L on average was drawn into heparinised tubes. Using a panel that included CD45RO, CCR7, CD25, CD127, CD95 and CD27, naive, central memory, regulatory and stem cell-like memory CD4+ T cells were sorted on a BD FACSAria II. All sorted populations exceeded 95% purity. PBMCs were separated immediately by Lymphoprep density gradient centrifugation and were stained directly, without being cultured. To minimize batch effects, samples were stained and sorted in pairs, one healthy donor with one patient per experiment. Overall study results and their limits: PCR may preferentially amplify shorter templates, but because patient and control samples were amplified and corrected together, any resulting skew would affect both groups equally. Patients with type 1 diabetes made fewer insertions and deleted more nucleotides at VDJ recombination sites, implying thymic rearrangement abnormalities. Naive, central memory and regulatory TCRB repertoires appeared more similar among patients than among healthy donors. Sequencing cDNA rather than genomic DNA could over-represent highly expressing activated cells, although activation and CD3 levels did not differ between groups. In all four CD4+ subsets, TCRB CDR3 length was moderately but significantly shorter in type 1 diabetes patients. Because small numbers of individuals were included in the HLA sub-analyses, any influence of HLA type on TCRB rearrangement was left unresolved.

Sequencing was performed on naive CD4+ T cells from blood. The cell subset or site label of this sample denotes: true naive CD4+ T cells. This sequence was found in a man aged 25 to 45 with type 1 diabetes. This receptor chain uses TRBV29-1 and TRBJ2-5, with 9 junctional bases fitting TRBD1. Here the CDR3 is given as CSVGTGGRETQYF. The sequence in DNA is TGCAGCGTGGGCACAGGGGGCCGGGAGACCCAGTACTTC.